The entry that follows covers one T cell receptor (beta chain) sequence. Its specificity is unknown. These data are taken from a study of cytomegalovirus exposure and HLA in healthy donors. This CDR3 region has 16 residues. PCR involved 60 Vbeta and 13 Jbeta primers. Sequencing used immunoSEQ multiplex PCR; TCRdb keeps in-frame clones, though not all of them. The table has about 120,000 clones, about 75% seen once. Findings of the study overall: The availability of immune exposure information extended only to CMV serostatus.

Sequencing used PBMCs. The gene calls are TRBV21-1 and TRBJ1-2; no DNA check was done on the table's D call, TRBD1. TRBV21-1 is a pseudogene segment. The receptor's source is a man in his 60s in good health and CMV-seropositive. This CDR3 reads CASSKEGTGPFYGYTF. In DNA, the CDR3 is TGTGCCAGCAGCAAAGAGGGGACAGGGCCTTTTTACGGCTACACCTTC.